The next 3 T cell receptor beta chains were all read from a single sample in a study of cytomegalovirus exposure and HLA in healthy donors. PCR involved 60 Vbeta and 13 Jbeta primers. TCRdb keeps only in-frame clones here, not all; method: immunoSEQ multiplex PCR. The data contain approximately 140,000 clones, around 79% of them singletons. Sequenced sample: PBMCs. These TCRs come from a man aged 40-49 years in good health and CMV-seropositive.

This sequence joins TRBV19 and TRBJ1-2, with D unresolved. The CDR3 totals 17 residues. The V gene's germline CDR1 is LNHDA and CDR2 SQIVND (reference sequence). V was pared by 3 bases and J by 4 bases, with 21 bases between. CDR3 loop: CASSIEVPPGTIYGYTF. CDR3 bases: TGTGCCAGTAGTATTGAGGTGCCTCCTGGCACCATCTATGGCTACACCTTC.

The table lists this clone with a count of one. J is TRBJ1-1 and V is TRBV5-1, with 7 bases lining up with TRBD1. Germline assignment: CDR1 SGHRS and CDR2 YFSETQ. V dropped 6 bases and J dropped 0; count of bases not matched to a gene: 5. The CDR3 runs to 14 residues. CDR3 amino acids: CASNRGQVNTEAFF. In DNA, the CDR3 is TGCGCCAGCAACCGCGGACAGGTGAACACTGAAGCTTTCTTT.

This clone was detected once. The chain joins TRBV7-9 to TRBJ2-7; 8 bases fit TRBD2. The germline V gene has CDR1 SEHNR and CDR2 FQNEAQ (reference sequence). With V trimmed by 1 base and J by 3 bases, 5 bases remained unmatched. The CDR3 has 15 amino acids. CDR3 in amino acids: CASSLGSSGVYEQYF. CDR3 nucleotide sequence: TGTGCCAGCAGCTTAGGGAGTAGCGGGGTCTACGAGCAGTACTTC.